Sequencing of this T cell receptor beta chain was carried out in a study of PD-L1 blockade in urothelial cancer. The CDR3 totals 15 residues. The germline V gene encodes CDR1 LNHDA and CDR2 SQIVND (reference sequence). V was trimmed by 3 bases and J by 1 base, leaving 12 bases between them. Measured with immunoSEQ multiplex PCR; TCRdb has only the in-frame clones, and not every one. The sample includes 50,000 to 55,000 clones, 60% to 80% of them seen just once. The sample in question was PBMCs, obtained around atezolizumab (anti-PD-L1) treatment. This receptor was taken from an older man with urothelial cancer. The chain employs TRBV19 and TRBJ2-5; TRBD1 is a possible D gene (6 bases). The CDR3 loop is CASSIRRQVQETQYF. DNA of the CDR3: TGTGCCAGTAGTATCCGAAGACAGGTCCAAGAGACCCAGTACTTC.